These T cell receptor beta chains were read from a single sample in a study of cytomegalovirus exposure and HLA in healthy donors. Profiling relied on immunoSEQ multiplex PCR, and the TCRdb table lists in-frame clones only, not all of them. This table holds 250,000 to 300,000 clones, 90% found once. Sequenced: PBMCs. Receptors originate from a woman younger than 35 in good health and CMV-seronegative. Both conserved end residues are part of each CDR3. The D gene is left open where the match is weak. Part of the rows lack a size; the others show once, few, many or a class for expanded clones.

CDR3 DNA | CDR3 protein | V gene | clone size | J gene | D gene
TGTGCCAGCAGTGTAGGGACAGGGTCTGGCTACACCTTC | CASSVGTGSGYTF | TRBV27 | . | TRBJ1-2 | TRBD1
TGTGCCACCAGCAGAAGTAGAGGACAAGCATACACCTTC | CATSRSRGQAYTF | TRBV15 | . | TRBJ1-2 | .
TGTGCCAGCAGCTTAGTAATTCTACACGACAGCTACACGAACACCGGGGAGCTGTTTTTT | CASSLVILHDSYTNTGELFF | TRBV7-8 | . | TRBJ2-2 | .
TGTGCCAGTAGTATTGTGACAGGGGTCTACAATGAGCAGTTCTTC | CASSIVTGVYNEQFF | TRBV19 | . | TRBJ2-1 | TRBD1
TGTGCCACTCACAGAGATAATTCACCCCTCCACTTT | CATHRDNSPLHF | TRBV2 | few | TRBJ1-6 | .
TGCGCCAGCAGCCAAGATCACTGGTATGGCTACACCTTC | CASSQDHWYGYTF | TRBV4-3 | . | TRBJ1-2 | .
TGTGCCAGCTCACCCCCGGGACAAGCGAACACCGGGGAGCTGTTTTTT | CASSPPGQANTGELFF | TRBV18 | . | TRBJ2-2 | .
TGTGCCAGCAGTTCTACGTCCTACGAGCAGTACTTC | CASSSTSYEQYF | TRBV28 | . | TRBJ2-7 | .
TGCAGCACCGAGGGGGGGACAGGGGGTGAAAATACGCAGTATTTT | CSTEGGTGGENTQYF | TRBV29-1 | . | TRBJ2-3 | TRBD1
TGTGCCAGTAGTACCCGGACAGCTAATCAGCCCCAGCATTTT | CASSTRTANQPQHF | TRBV19 | . | TRBJ1-5 | .
TGTGCCAGCAGCGTAGTAGTGGACACTGAAGCTTTCTTT | CASSVVVDTEAFF | TRBV9 | few | TRBJ1-1 | .
TGCAGCGTTGAAAGGTCAGGGCAAGGCATTCAGTACTTC | CSVERSGQGIQYF | TRBV29-1 | . | TRBJ2-4 | .
TGTGCCATCAGTCCTAAAAGCGATGAGCAGTTCTTC | CAISPKSDEQFF | TRBV10-3 | once | TRBJ2-1 | .
TGTGCCAGCAGTTACGGAACAGGGCCCCTTCGAAGCGGCTACACCTTC | CASSYGTGPLRSGYTF | TRBV6-5 | . | TRBJ1-2 | .
TGTGCCAGCAGCCTCATGGGGGCAGGCTATGGCTACACCTTC | CASSLMGAGYGYTF | TRBV13 | . | TRBJ1-2 | .
TGTGCCAGCAGTTTTTTTGGGGCGGAAAAACTGTTTTTT | CASSFFGAEKLFF | TRBV27 | . | TRBJ1-4 | .
TGTGCCAGCTCACCCGGACAGGGGCCGATTTACGAGCAGTACTTC | CASSPGQGPIYEQYF | TRBV18 | . | TRBJ2-7 | TRBD1
TGTGCCTGGCAACAGGGTTTAGGCTACACCTTC | CAWQQGLGYTF | TRBV30 | few | TRBJ1-2 | .
TGTGCCAGCAGCTTAGCAGGGACTAGCGCGGAGACCCAGTACTTC | CASSLAGTSAETQYF | TRBV11-2 | . | TRBJ2-5 | TRBD2
TGTGCCAGCAGTCAAAGCGGGGTCTCATCCTACGAGCAGTACTTC | CASSQSGVSSYEQYF | TRBV28 | . | TRBJ2-7 | TRBD2
TGCGCCAGCAGCCTTACCACTAGCGGGGGGCCTGGGGAGCTGTTTTTT | CASSLTTSGGPGELFF | TRBV5-1 | . | TRBJ2-2 | TRBD2
TGTGCCAGTAGTTTTCAGGGGGAACGTGGCTACACCTTC | CASSFQGERGYTF | TRBV19 | . | TRBJ1-2 | TRBD1
TGTGCCAGCAGCCAGGGACAGGGATTATTTAGCTCCTATAATTCACCCCTCCACTTT | CASSQGQGLFSSYNSPLHF | TRBV5-8 | . | TRBJ1-6 | TRBD1
TGTGCCAGCACCCTAGAGGGTTCCTATCTCGAGACCCAGTACTTC | CASTLEGSYLETQYF | TRBV2 | . | TRBJ2-5 | .
TGTGCCAGCAGTTTAGTCCTGCAGACCCAGCATTTT | CASSLVLQTQHF | TRBV28 | . | TRBJ1-5 | .
TGCAGTGCCGGGGGTCGCGACGAGCAGTACTTC | CSAGGRDEQYF | TRBV20-1 | . | TRBJ2-7 | .
TGTGCCAGCAGTTTAGGCAGGGGAGACTACAATGAGCAGTTCTTC | CASSLGRGDYNEQFF | TRBV28 | . | TRBJ2-1 | .